This T cell receptor (beta chain) derives from a study of blood T cells in healthy people across ages. Trimming cost V 0 bases and J 1 base, with 15 bases left between them. The CDR3 is 17 residues long. Per germline, CDR1 LGHDT and CDR2 YNNKEL (reference sequence). A J-beta primer mix and a sample-barcoded 5' primer were used in a second PCR of about 7 to 12 cycles. Unique molecular identifiers of 12 random nucleotides labeled each cDNA. In TCRdb, the 5' RACE reads were re-called with MiXCR into one record per CDR3 protein. Of 920,000 or so distinct CDR3 sequences in the sample, 35% to 50% were seen once. Each donor supplied roughly 9 milliliters of peripheral blood.

The receptor's source is a woman aged 55-69 years in good health. The chain links TRBV3-1 to TRBJ1-1; unclear D gene. The sample taken for sequencing was blood. CDR3 nucleotides: TGTGCCAGCAGCCAAGATTACGGGGAGGCAAGGAACACTGAAGCTTTCTTT. This sequence encodes CASSQDYGEARNTEAFF.